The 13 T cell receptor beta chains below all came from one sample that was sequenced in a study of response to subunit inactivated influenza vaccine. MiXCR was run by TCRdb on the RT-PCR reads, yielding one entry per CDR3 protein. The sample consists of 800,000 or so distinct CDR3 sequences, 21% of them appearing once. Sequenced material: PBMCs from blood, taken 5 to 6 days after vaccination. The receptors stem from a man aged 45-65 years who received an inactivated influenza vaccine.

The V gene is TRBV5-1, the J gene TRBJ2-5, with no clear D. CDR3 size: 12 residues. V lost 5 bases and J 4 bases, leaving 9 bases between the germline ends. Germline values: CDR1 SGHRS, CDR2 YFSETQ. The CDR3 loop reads CASRLSLETQYF. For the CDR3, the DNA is TGCGCCAGCAGATTATCCCTAGAGACCCAGTACTTC.

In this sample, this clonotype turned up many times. In DNA form, the CDR3 reads TGTGCCAGCAGGCCCGGGGACAGCGGGGTGGAGACCCAGTACTTC. Its protein is CASRPGDSGVETQYF. The chain couples TRBV28 to TRBJ2-5, with D possibly called TRBD1 or TRBD2 (7 bases each). Germline loops: CDR1 MDHEN, CDR2 SYDVKM. The CDR3 totals 15 residues. V was trimmed by 6 bases and J by 5 bases, leaving 19 bases between them.

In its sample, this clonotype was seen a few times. DNA of the CDR3: TGTGCCAGCAGTCGCCCTAGCGGGAGTCGGGGCACAGATACGCAGTATTTT. Amino acids: CASSRPSGSRGTDTQYF. The chain combines TRBV28 with TRBJ2-3, with TRBD2 matching 10 bases. Trimming cost V 5 bases and J 1 base; bases outside gene matches: 9. The germline CDR1 and CDR2 sequences are MDHEN and SYDVKM. The CDR3 length is 17 residues.

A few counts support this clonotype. In nucleotides, the CDR3 is TGTGCCAGCAGCTCTTTGGGTCAGCCCCAGCATTTT. It specifies CASSSLGQPQHF. The rearrangement uses TRBV7-2 and TRBJ1-5; D ambiguous. This CDR3 spans 12 amino acids. Germline lookup yields CDR1 SGHTA and CDR2 FQGNSA. Trimming stripped 4 bases from V and 6 bases from J, with 7 bases between.

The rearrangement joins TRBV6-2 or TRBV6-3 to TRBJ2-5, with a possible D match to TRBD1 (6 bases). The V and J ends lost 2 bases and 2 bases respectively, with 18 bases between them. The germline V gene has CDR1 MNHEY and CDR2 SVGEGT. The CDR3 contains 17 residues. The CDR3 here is CASSYRYDRPSQETQYF. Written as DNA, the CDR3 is TGTGCCAGCAGTTACCGATACGACAGGCCGTCGCAAGAGACCCAGTACTTC.

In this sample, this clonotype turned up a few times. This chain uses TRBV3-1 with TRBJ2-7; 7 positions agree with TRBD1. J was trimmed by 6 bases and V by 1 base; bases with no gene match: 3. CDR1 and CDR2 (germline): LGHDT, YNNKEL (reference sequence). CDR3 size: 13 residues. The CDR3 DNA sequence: TGTGCCAGCAGCCAAGTAGGGGGCGTCGAGCAGTACTTC. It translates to CASSQVGGVEQYF.

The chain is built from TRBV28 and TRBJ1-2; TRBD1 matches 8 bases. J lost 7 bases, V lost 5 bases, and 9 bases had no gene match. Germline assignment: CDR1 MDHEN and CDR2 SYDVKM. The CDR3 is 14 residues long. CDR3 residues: CASSAIQTGGGYTF. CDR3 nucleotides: TGTGCCAGCAGTGCGATTCAAACAGGGGGTGGCTACACCTTC.

For the CDR3, the DNA is TGCAGTGCTAGAGATCTCCGGACTCCCGCCTACGAGCAGTACTTC. As protein: CSARDLRTPAYEQYF. The chain joins TRBV20-1 to TRBJ2-7, with TRBD2 as a possible D gene (5 bases). Germline V lookup: CDR1 DFQATT, CDR2 SNEGSKA (reference sequence). V lost 0 bases to trimming and J lost 2 bases, with 14 bases between them. The CDR3 spans 15 residues.

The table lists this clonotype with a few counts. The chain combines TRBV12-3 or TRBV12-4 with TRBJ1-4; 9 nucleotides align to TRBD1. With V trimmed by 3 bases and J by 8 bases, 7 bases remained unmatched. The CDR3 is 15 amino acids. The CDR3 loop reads CASSFNRGLGEKLFF. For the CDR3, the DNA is TGTGCCAGCAGTTTCAACAGGGGGCTAGGGGAAAAACTGTTTTTT.

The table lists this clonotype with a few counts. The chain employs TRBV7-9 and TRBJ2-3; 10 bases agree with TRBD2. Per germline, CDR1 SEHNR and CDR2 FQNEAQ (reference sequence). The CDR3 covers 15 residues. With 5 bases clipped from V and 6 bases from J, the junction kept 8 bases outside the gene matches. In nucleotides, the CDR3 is TGTGCCAGCAGCCCCCTAGGAGCGGGGGGGGATACGCAGTATTTT. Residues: CASSPLGAGGDTQYF.

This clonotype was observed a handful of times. The CDR3 DNA reads as TGTGCCATCAGTGAGGAAGGTTGGGGGAGCACTGAAGCTTTCTTT. Its translation is CAISEEGWGSTEAFF. The V call is TRBV10-3, the J call TRBJ1-1, with D possibly being TRBD1 (5 bases). V was cut by 2 bases and J by 4 bases, with 14 bases left in between. There are 15 residues in the CDR3. Germline CDR1 ENHRY, CDR2 SYGVKD.

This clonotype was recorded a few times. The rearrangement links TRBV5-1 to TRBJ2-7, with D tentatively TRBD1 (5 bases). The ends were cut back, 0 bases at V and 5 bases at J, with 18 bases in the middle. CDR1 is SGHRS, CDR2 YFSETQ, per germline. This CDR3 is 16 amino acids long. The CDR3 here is CASSLGAAHKGDEQYF. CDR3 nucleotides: TGCGCCAGCAGCTTGGGTGCGGCACACAAAGGGGACGAGCAGTACTTC.

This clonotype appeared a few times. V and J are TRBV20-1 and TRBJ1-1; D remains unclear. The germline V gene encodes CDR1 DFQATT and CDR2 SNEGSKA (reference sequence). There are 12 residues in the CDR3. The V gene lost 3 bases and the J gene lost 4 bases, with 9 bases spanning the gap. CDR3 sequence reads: CSASIWGTEAFF. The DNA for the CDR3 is TGCAGTGCTAGTATTTGGGGCACTGAAGCTTTCTTT.